Shown below are 2 T cell receptor beta chains from a single sample sequenced in a study of blood T cell repertoires in COVID-19 (dated by TCRdb to 2020 to 2021). The library was generated by the immunoSEQ multiplex PCR assay. This immuneACCESS table, as held by TCRdb, lists in-frame sequences with V and J called but not all clones. Of the missing ones, under half trace to an unresolved V gene in checked studies; the others have no known cause. This sample gives hundreds of thousands of clones in total; about 91% of them show up just once. The ten biggest clones cover over 9% of the sample. The sample comprised PBMCs or T cells enriched from blood (not recorded which). The receptors come from a woman aged 40 to 50 who had recovered from COVID-19.

V and J are TRBV7-3 and TRBJ2-2, with D possibly TRBD2 on 6 matching bases. Germline V CDR1 and CDR2: SGHTA, FQGTGA. Trimming removed 1 base from V and 4 bases from J, with 13 bases in between. This CDR3 contains 16 residues. The DNA for the CDR3 is TGTGCCAGCAGCTTAAGGGGGACTCTGTCCACCGGGGAGCTGTTTTTT. This sequence encodes CASSLRGTLSTGELFF. Combining the CDR3 with reference TRBV7-3 and TRBJ2-2 gives the whole variable domain GAGVSQTPSNKVTEKGKYVELRCDPISGHTALYWYRQSLGQGPEFLIYFQGTGAADDSGLPNDRFFAVRPEGSVSTLKIQRTERGDSAVYLCASSLRGTLSTGELFFGEGSRLTVL.

The CDR3 is CAWSSLANTIYF. The CDR3 DNA follows: TGTGCCTGGAGCAGTCTGGCAAACACCATATATTTT. The V and J genes are TRBV30 and TRBJ1-3; D is unclear. The CDR3 is made up of 12 amino acids. V was shortened by 3 bases and J by 6 bases, with 9 bases between the two germline ends. Germline lookup yields CDR1 GTSNPN and CDR2 SVGIG (reference sequence).